The rows below give T cell receptor beta chains drawn from one sample of a study of patients and donors after allogeneic stem cell transplantation. In TCRdb, the RT-PCR reads were re-called with MiXCR into one record per CDR3 protein. This sample has hundreds of thousands of distinct CDR3 sequences; approximately 16% occur once, and the top ten carry over 6%. Sequencing was performed on blood, either unsorted or a sorted T cell fraction (not recorded which). The receptors originated from a human donor who was either an allogeneic HSCT recipient or a stem cell or donor lymphocyte infusion donor (not recorded which). It is not recorded whose cells these are; they may come from a transplant donor. The CDR3 runs from the conserved cysteine through the conserved F or W. The order of the fields is D gene, CDR3 length, J gene, clone size, V gene, CDR3 protein, CDR3 DNA. D genes are given only for firm matches. Size tells how often a clone was seen (once, few, many) or the class of an expanded clone, and some rows leave it out.

NA 15 TRBJ1-3 few TRBV5-4 CASSLLGRTPSGIYF TGTGCCAGCAGCTTGCTGGGACGGACCCCGAGTGGCATATATTTT
TRBD1 14 TRBJ1-5 few TRBV27 CASSSQGVGQPQHF TGTGCCAGCAGTTCTCAGGGGGTAGGGCAGCCCCAGCATTTT
NA 15 TRBJ2-6 few TRBV5-1 CASSFSAPGANVLTF TGCGCCAGCAGCTTCTCCGCCCCTGGGGCCAACGTCCTGACTTTC
TRBD1 14 TRBJ2-7 NA TRBV19 CASAPTGGGYEQYF TGTGCCAGTGCCCCGACAGGGGGCGGCTACGAGCAGTACTTC
NA 14 TRBJ2-7 few TRBV6-5 CASSYSFGLDEQYF TGTGCCAGCAGTTACTCGTTCGGGCTTGACGAGCAGTACTTC
NA 11 TRBJ2-1 few TRBV5-5 CASSFSYEQFF TGTGCCAGCAGCTTCAGTTACGAGCAGTTCTTC
NA 18 TRBJ2-1 NA TRBV24-1 CATSEQPGGSATYNEQFF TGTGCCACCAGTGAACAACCCGGGGGTAGCGCCACCTACAATGAGCAGTTCTTC
NA 15 TRBJ2-7 NA TRBV7-9 CASSHPRGPGKEQYF TGTGCCAGCAGCCACCCCCGGGGCCCTGGCAAGGAGCAGTACTTC
NA 13 TRBJ2-7 NA TRBV27 CASIGTSAYEQYF TGTGCCAGCATAGGGACGTCTGCCTACGAGCAGTACTTC
NA 12 TRBJ2-7 NA TRBV7-8 CASSSVRPEQYF TGTGCCAGCAGCAGTGTTCGTCCCGAGCAGTACTTC
NA 15 TRBJ2-1 few TRBV9 CASSAKPYTYNEQFF TGTGCCAGCAGCGCCAAACCCTACACCTACAATGAGCAGTTCTTC
NA 15 TRBJ1-1 NA TRBV29-1 CSVEASGSMNTEAFF TGCAGCGTTGAAGCCTCGGGCAGTATGAACACTGAAGCTTTCTTT
TRBD2 15 TRBJ2-3 few TRBV7-3 CASSLGRPLTDTQYF TGTGCCAGCAGCCTCGGGAGGCCCTTAACAGATACGCAGTATTTT
NA 14 TRBJ1-2 NA TRBV10-3 CAISESRGSGGYTF TGTGCCATCAGTGAGTCTCGGGGTTCAGGTGGCTACACCTTC
NA 15 TRBJ1-3 many TRBV12-3/TRBV12-4 CASSLRRDSGNTIYF TGTGCCAGCAGCCTGAGGAGGGACTCTGGAAACACCATATATTTT
NA 15 TRBJ1-2 once TRBV6-1 CASSPTRTVLYGYTF TGTGCCAGCAGCCCAACCCGGACAGTCTTGTATGGCTACACCTTC
NA 11 TRBJ2-5 NA TRBV28 CARSLEETQYF TGTGCCAGAAGTTTAGAAGAGACCCAGTACTTC
TRBD1 14 TRBJ1-6 many TRBV12-3/TRBV12-4 CASSSDRGNSPLHF TGTGCCAGCAGTTCAGACAGGGGGAATTCACCCCTCCACTTT
TRBD2 15 TRBJ2-7 many TRBV10-3 CAISEGLAGGNEQYF TGTGCCATCAGTGAGGGACTAGCGGGAGGGAACGAGCAGTACTTC
NA 16 TRBJ2-2 NA TRBV24-1 CATSGAEGTYTGELFF TGTGCCACCAGTGGGGCGGAGGGGACTTACACCGGGGAGCTGTTTTTT
TRBD2 13 TRBJ2-1 many TRBV29-1 CSDSGGSYNEQFF TGCAGCGACAGCGGGGGTTCCTACAATGAGCAGTTCTTC
NA 21 TRBJ1-3 NA TRBV11-1 CASSLDFSWGYAVSSGNTIYF TGTGCCAGCAGCTTAGATTTTTCCTGGGGCTACGCCGTCTCCTCTGGAAACACCATATATTTT
NA 15 TRBJ2-2 NA TRBV10-3 CAISARDSLTGELFF TGTGCCATCAGTGCGCGGGACTCCCTCACCGGGGAGCTGTTTTTT
NA 14 TRBJ2-5 few TRBV4-3 CASSQDRAQETQYF TGCGCCAGCAGCCAAGACAGGGCACAAGAGACCCAGTACTTC
TRBD1 16 TRBJ2-1 NA TRBV12-3/TRBV12-4 CASRRDRAYSYNEQFF TGTGCCAGCAGACGAGACAGGGCATACTCCTACAATGAGCAGTTCTTC
NA 14 TRBJ1-1 few TRBV12-3/TRBV12-4 CASSFFGQSSEAFF NA
TRBD1 13 TRBJ1-4 NA TRBV5-1 CASSRDRNEKLFF TGCGCCAGCAGCCGGGACAGAAATGAAAAACTGTTTTTT
NA 12 TRBJ1-2 NA TRBV12-3/TRBV12-4 CASSARGYGYTF TGTGCCAGCAGTGCAAGGGGCTATGGCTACACCTTC
NA 15 TRBJ1-1 NA TRBV5-1 CASSSGAPLNTEAFF TGCGCCAGCAGCAGTGGGGCCCCATTGAACACTGAAGCTTTCTTT
NA 14 TRBJ2-2 NA TRBV6-1 CASTVSLGVGELFF TGTGCCAGCACCGTATCACTCGGGGTCGGGGAGCTGTTTTTT
NA 12 TRBJ2-7 many TRBV12-3/TRBV12-4 CASGPGHNEQYF TGTGCCAGCGGTCCCGGGCACAACGAGCAGTACTTC
NA 14 TRBJ2-7 NA TRBV5-1 CASSLLGGSYEQYF TGCGCCAGCAGCTTACTCGGCGGCTCCTACGAGCAGTACTTC
NA 17 TRBJ2-2 NA TRBV11-1 CASSIRRTYSNTGELFF TGTGCCAGCAGCATACGCCGGACGTATTCGAACACCGGGGAGCTGTTTTTT
TRBD2 18 TRBJ2-1 once TRBV11-1 CASSFGTSGMRSYNEQFF TGTGCCAGCAGCTTTGGTACTAGCGGGATGCGCTCCTACAATGAGCAGTTCTTC
NA 12 TRBJ1-6 NA TRBV30 CAWWRPDSPLHF TGTGCCTGGTGGCGCCCCGACTCACCCCTCCACTTT
TRBD1 16 TRBJ2-7 NA TRBV14 CASSLLGGTGYYEQYF TGTGCCAGCAGCCTCCTAGGAGGGACAGGCTACTACGAGCAGTACTTC
NA 14 TRBJ1-5 NA TRBV3-1 CASSHSGVNQPQHF TGTGCCAGCAGCCATTCGGGGGTGAATCAGCCCCAGCATTTT
TRBD2 19 TRBJ2-6 NA TRBV6-1 CASSYGRDGTGSGANVLTF TGTGCCAGCTCTTATGGGAGGGACGGAACTGGCTCTGGGGCCAACGTCCTGACTTTC
NA 15 TRBJ2-7 NA TRBV25-1 CASSEETTVPYEQYF TGTGCCAGCAGTGAAGAGACCACAGTGCCCTACGAGCAGTACTTC
TRBD1 16 TRBJ2-1 NA TRBV6-5 CASSYKSGGSYNEQFF TGTGCCAGCAGTTACAAGTCAGGGGGCTCCTACAATGAGCAGTTCTTC
NA 11 TRBJ1-5 NA TRBV20-1 CSASGDGPQHF TGCAGTGCTAGTGGGGACGGGCCCCAGCATTTT
NA 13 TRBJ1-2 NA TRBV4-3 CASSQNNRGGYTF TGCGCCAGCAGCCAAAATAACCGTGGGGGCTACACCTTC
TRBD2 15 TRBJ2-1 few TRBV5-1 CASSPGLAGEDEQFF TGCGCCAGCAGCCCTGGACTAGCGGGAGAGGATGAGCAGTTCTTC
NA 17 TRBJ2-1 few TRBV4-1 CASSQIPGLSSYNEQFF TGCGCCAGCAGCCAAATCCCCGGCCTTAGCTCCTACAATGAGCAGTTCTTC
NA 13 TRBJ1-2 many TRBV12-3/TRBV12-4 CASRAPGGHGYTF TGTGCCAGCAGAGCTCCGGGCGGGCATGGCTACACCTTC
TRBD2 18 TRBJ2-2 few TRBV4-1 CASSPRVVAGAGTGELFF TGCGCCAGCAGCCCCCGGGTGGTAGCGGGAGCAGGAACCGGGGAGCTGTTTTTT